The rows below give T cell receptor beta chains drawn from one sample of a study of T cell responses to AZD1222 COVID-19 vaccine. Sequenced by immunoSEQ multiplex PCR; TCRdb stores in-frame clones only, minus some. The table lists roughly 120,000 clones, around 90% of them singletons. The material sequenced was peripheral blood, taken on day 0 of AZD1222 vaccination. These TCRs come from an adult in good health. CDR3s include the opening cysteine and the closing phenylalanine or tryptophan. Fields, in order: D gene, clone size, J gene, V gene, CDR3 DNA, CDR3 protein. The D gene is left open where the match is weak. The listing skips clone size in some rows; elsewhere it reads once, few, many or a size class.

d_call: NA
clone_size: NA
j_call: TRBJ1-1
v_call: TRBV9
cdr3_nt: TGTGCCAGCAGCTCCCAAGGAATGGCAGGGAAAGCTTTCTTT
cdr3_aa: CASSSQGMAGKAFF

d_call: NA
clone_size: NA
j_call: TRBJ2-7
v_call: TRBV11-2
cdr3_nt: TGTGCCAGCAGCTTAGATCCCCACCGGAGTGAGCAGTACTTC
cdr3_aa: CASSLDPHRSEQYF

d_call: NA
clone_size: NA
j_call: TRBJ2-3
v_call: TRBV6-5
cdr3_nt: TGTGCCAGCAGTACACTAGCTGCCGTGGGAGATACGCAGTATTTT
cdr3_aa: CASSTLAAVGDTQYF

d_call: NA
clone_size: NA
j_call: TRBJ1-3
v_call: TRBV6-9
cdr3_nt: TGTGCCAGCAGTTATCCGTCAGGAAGCTCTGGAAACACCATATATTTT
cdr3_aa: CASSYPSGSSGNTIYF

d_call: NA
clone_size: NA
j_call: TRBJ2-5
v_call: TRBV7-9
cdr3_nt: TGTGCCAGCAGCTTAGCGACAGGGGAGGGAGAGACCCAGTACTTC
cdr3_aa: CASSLATGEGETQYF

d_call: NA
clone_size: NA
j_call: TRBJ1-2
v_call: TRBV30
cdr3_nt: TGTGCCTGGAGTGTATTTGGTGGCTACACCTTC
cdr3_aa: CAWSVFGGYTF

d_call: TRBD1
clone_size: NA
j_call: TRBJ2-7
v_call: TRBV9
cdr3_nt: TGTGCCAGCAGCGCCCAAGTTACAGGGGCACGCTACGAGCAGTACTTC
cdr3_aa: CASSAQVTGARYEQYF

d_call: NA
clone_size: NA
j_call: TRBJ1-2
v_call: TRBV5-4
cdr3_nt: TGTGCCAGCAGCTTAAGCGAGAGAGCTAACTATGGCTACACCTTC
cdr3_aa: CASSLSERANYGYTF

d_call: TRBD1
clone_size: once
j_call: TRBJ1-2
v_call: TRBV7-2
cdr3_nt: TGTGCCAGCAGCCCCAGCAGACAGGGACCCTATGGCTACACCTTC
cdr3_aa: CASSPSRQGPYGYTF

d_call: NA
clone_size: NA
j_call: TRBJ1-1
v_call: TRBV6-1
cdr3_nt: TGTGCCAGCAGTGGTTCGAGAACTTGGGAGGGGACTGAAGCTTTCTTT
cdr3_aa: CASSGSRTWEGTEAFF

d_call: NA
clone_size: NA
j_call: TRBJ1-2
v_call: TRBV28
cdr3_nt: TGTGCCAGCAGTCTTAACAAAGGTTATGGCTACACCTTC
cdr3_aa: CASSLNKGYGYTF

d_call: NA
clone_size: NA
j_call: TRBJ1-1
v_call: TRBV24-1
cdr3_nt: TGTGCCACCAGTGATTTAGGGTCTTGGAACACTGAAGCTTTCTTT
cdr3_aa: CATSDLGSWNTEAFF

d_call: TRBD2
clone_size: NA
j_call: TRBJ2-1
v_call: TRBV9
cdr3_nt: TGTGCCAGCAGCGCCAGTAGGGAGGTAGGAGGGAGGGCCAGAAATGAGCAGTTCTTC
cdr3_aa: CASSASREVGGRARNEQFF

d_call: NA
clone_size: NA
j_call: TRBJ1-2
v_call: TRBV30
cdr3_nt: TGTGCCTGGAGTGTTATGGGGTTTGGCTACACCTTC
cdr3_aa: CAWSVMGFGYTF

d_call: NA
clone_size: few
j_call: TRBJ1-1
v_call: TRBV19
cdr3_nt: TGTGCCAGTAGTATAAGCCGGATGGGCACTGAAGCTTTCTTT
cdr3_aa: CASSISRMGTEAFF

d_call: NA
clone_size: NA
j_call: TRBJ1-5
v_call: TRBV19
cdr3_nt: TGTGCCAGTAGTCCCCAGGGGAAGAGCAATCAGCCCCAGCATTTT
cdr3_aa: CASSPQGKSNQPQHF

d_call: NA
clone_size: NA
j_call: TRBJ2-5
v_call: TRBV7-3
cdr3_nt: TGTGCCAGCAGCTTAAGAGGGATCGACCAAGAGACCCAGTACTTC
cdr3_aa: CASSLRGIDQETQYF

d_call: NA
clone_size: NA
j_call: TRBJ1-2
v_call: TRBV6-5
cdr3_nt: TGTGCCAGCAGTACCTTGTGGGCAGGGAGGGATGGCTACACCTTC
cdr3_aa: CASSTLWAGRDGYTF

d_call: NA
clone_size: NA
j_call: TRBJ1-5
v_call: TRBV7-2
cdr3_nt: TGTGCCAGCAGCTTAGGGCAGGGGAGCAATCAGCCCCAGCATTTT
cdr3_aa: CASSLGQGSNQPQHF

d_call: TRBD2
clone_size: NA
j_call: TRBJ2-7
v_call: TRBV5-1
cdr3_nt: TGCGCCAGCAGCTTGAGTCTAGCGGGAGGCACCTCCTACGAGCAGTACTTC
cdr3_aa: CASSLSLAGGTSYEQYF

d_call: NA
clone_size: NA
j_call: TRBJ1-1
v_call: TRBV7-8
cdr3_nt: TGTGCCAGCAGCTTAGTCCCGAACACTGAAGCTTTCTTT
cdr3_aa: CASSLVPNTEAFF

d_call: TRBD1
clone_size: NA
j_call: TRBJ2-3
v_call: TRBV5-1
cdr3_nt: TGCGCCAGCACACCATTGACAGGGCAGGCGCAGTATTTT
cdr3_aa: CASTPLTGQAQYF